This T cell receptor (beta chain) was recorded in a study of T cell repertoires in cytomegalovirus infection. Study background: CMV infection plus the matching HLA type was flagged by public TCR beta signatures. Findings and caveats of the study: Cumulative public TCR beta family frequency identified carriers of CMV plus the relevant HLA. HLA-C-restricted CMV-specific TCR beta clonotypes prevailed in the ex vivo response.

Comments on this clonotype: Its antigen is not known.

TCRdb recomputed calls from the reads with MiXCR, one row per CDR3 protein. The table shows 160,000 or so distinct CDR3 sequences, with about a sixth occurring only once. CDR1 and CDR2 from the germline V gene are SGHVS and FNYEAQ. Deletions cut 5 bases from V and 5 bases from J, with 10 bases between. This CDR3 contains 12 residues. This clonotype originated in a human donor in good health (CMV status not recorded). Some clones in this sample may be carry-over from other donors' samples. This chain joins TRBV7-6 and TRBJ2-7; unclear D gene. The sample taken for sequencing was CD8+ T cells from PBMCs. The CDR3: CASSPTWNEQYF. DNA of the CDR3: TGTGCCAGCAGCCCCACTTGGAACGAGCAGTACTTC.